The 19 T cell receptor beta chains below come from one sample, sequenced in a study of cytomegalovirus exposure and HLA in healthy donors listed by TCRdb under 2017. Libraries came from the immunoSEQ multiplex PCR assay. A mixture of 60 forward primers for TCR Vbeta segments and 13 reverse primers for TCR Jbeta segments was used in the multiplex PCR. Not all clones reach the TCRdb copy of this immuneACCESS table, which keeps in-frame sequences only. Checked studies attribute under half of the gap to unresolved V genes and leave the rest unexplained. This sample is represented by 160,000 or so clones; about four fifths of them were singletons. The biggest ten clones account for roughly 10% of the sample. Sequenced material: PBMCs. Every receptor here comes from a man between 45 and 60 years old in good health and CMV-seropositive.

This clone showed up just once. The chain carries TRBV4-1 and TRBJ2-7; 7 positions agree with TRBD2. V trimming: 3 bases; J trimming: 3 bases; junction bases outside the gene matches: 11. Looked up from germline, CDR1 is MGHRA and CDR2 is YSYEKL. The CDR3 is 16 amino acids. The chain's CDR3 is CASSHLPGGIDYEQYF. DNA for the CDR3: TGCGCCAGCAGCCACCTTCCGGGGGGAATCGACTACGAGCAGTACTTC.

The chain links TRBV5-4 to TRBJ2-3, with D possibly being TRBD2 (6 bases). The CDR3 runs to 15 residues. Germline V gene lookup returns CDR1 SGHNT and CDR2 YYREEE (reference sequence). V lost 4 bases to trimming and J lost 1 base, with 13 bases between them. As DNA, the CDR3 is TGTGCCAGCAGCCCGTTGGGCGGGGGCACAGATACGCAGTATTTT. Amino acid sequence: CASSPLGGGTDTQYF.

This clone was observed a few times. The chain has TRBV13 and TRBJ2-7, with D maybe TRBD2 (6 bases). Per the germline V gene, CDR1 is PRHDT and CDR2 is FYEKMQ (reference sequence). This CDR3 comprises 15 residues. The V gene lost 6 bases and the J gene lost 0 bases, with 15 bases spanning the gap. This chain's CDR3 is CASRGGDLSSYEQYF. CDR3 bases: TGTGCCAGCAGGGGAGGAGACCTTAGCTCCTACGAGCAGTACTTC.

The V call is TRBV6-5, the J call TRBJ2-2; TRBD1 aligns across 7 bases. Trimming at V came to 1 base and at J to 7 bases, leaving 9 bases not matched to a gene. Germline-derived CDR1 and CDR2 are MNHEY and SVGAGI. This CDR3 has 16 residues. The CDR3, as DNA: TGTGCCAGCAGTTACTTCATACAGGGGCAGGACGGGGAGCTGTTTTTT. Translated, it gives CASSYFIQGQDGELFF.

The rearrangement joins TRBV6-5 to TRBJ2-5; TRBD2 matches 8 bases. Looked up from germline, CDR1 is MNHEY and CDR2 is SVGAGI. V shed 6 bases and J 7 bases; nucleotides not matched to a gene: 10. This CDR3 contains 14 residues. CDR3 sequence: CASSSSRGAGTQYF. The CDR3 DNA reads TGTGCCAGCAGCTCGTCGCGGGGGGCTGGGACCCAGTACTTC.

The CDR3 DNA is TGTGCCAGCAGCTTAGGGCTAGCGGGAGTGGATGAGCAGTTCTTC. Encoded protein: CASSLGLAGVDEQFF. The rearrangement links TRBV7-3 to TRBJ2-1; 10 nucleotides agree with TRBD2. The CDR3 consists of 15 residues. Germline CDR1 reads SGHTA; CDR2 reads FQGTGA. After removal of 2 bases from V and 8 bases from J, the junction contained 6 bases not matched to a gene.

This clone came up once. The chain joins TRBV2 to TRBJ1-2; maybe TRBD1 (5 bases). Trimming took off 8 bases at V and 8 bases at J, with 21 bases between the two ends. Germline V gene lookup returns CDR1 SNHLY and CDR2 FYNNEI. The CDR3 loop spans 14 amino acids. This chain's CDR3 is CASVIREGPRGYTF. The CDR3 coding sequence is TGTGCCAGCGTAATTAGGGAGGGACCCCGGGGCTACACCTTC.

This clone came up a few times. The rearrangement uses TRBV21-1 and TRBJ2-1; the DNA was not used to check the table's D call, TRBD2. TRBV21-1 is a documented pseudogene. The CDR3 has 14 amino acids. The CDR3 DNA sequence: TGTGCCAGCACCGAGCGGGGGGGCGTGAATGAGCAGTTCTTC. Protein sequence: CASTERGGVNEQFF.

The V and J genes are TRBV5-5 and TRBJ2-7; 10 nucleotides line up with TRBD2. The J segment lost 3 bases and the V segment lost 3 bases, leaving 6 bases of the junction unmatched. The germline gives CDR1 SGHKS, CDR2 YYEKEE (reference sequence). The CDR3 has 15 residues. The DNA of the CDR3 is TGTGCCAGCAGCTCCCCTAGCGGGAGTAACTACGAGCAGTACTTC. Residues: CASSSPSGSNYEQYF.

This chain connects TRBV2 to TRBJ2-6; 7 nucleotides align to TRBD1. The CDR3 spans 17 residues. V trimming: 8 bases; J trimming: 3 bases; junction bases outside the gene matches: 13. CDR1 is SNHLY and CDR2 is FYNNEI in the germline V gene. The CDR3 nucleotides read TGTGCCAGCCGGAGGACAGGCCGCGGTGGTGGGGCCAACGTCCTGACTTTC. Its translation: CASRRTGRGGGANVLTF. The entire variable domain, with the rest obtained from reference TRBV2 and TRBJ2-6, is as follows: EPEVTQTPSHQVTQMGQEVILRCVPISNHLYFYWYRQILGQKVEFLVSFYNNEISEKSEIFDDQFSVERPDGSNFTLKIRSTKLEDSAMYFCASRRTGRGGGANVLTFGAGSRLTVL.

A single count supports this clone. The chain employs TRBV6-5 and TRBJ2-5; tentative D call: TRBD2 (7 bases). The germline V gene encodes CDR1 MNHEY and CDR2 SVGAGI. Trimming left V 0 bases short and J 7 bases short, with 18 bases between. The CDR3 contains 16 residues. In nucleotides, the CDR3 is TGTGCCAGCAGTTACTCAGGGGGGGCGGATCGAGGGACCCAGTACTTC. The encoded protein is CASSYSGGADRGTQYF.

This chain joins TRBV6-4 and TRBJ2-1; TRBD2 matches at 10 bases. This CDR3 contains 16 residues. Trimming removed 8 bases from V and 8 bases from J; junction bases left unmatched: 15. Germline values: CDR1 MRHNA, CDR2 SNTAGT. The CDR3 coding sequence is TGTGCCAGCTCGAAGGAACTAGCGGGGAATGGGTATGAGCAGTTCTTC. This sequence encodes CASSKELAGNGYEQFF.

V gene TRBV5-6 combines with J gene TRBJ2-3; 10 nucleotides match TRBD2. Germline V lookup: CDR1 SGHDT, CDR2 YYEEEE. This CDR3 contains 16 residues. V lost 4 bases and J lost 1; bases outside the gene matches: 6. CDR3: CASSGLGTSGTDTQYF. DNA of the CDR3: TGTGCCAGCAGCGGACTTGGGACTAGCGGCACAGATACGCAGTATTTT.

The rearrangement joins TRBV7-2 to TRBJ1-2; D gene unclear. The V gene's germline CDR1 is SGHTA and CDR2 FQGNSA. The CDR3 is made up of 14 amino acids. The germline V and J ends were trimmed by 2 bases and 2 bases, with 9 bases remaining between them. This CDR3 reads CASSLPYRNYGYTF. In DNA form, the CDR3 reads TGTGCCAGCAGCTTACCTTACAGAAACTATGGCTACACCTTC.

V and J are TRBV5-1 and TRBJ1-1, with 9 bases lining up with TRBD1. CDR1 is SGHRS and CDR2 is YFSETQ in the germline V gene. The CDR3 is made up of 16 amino acids. Trimming removed 4 bases from V and 1 base from J; junction bases left unmatched: 8. The CDR3 DNA sequence: TGCGCCAGCAGCACCGGACAGGGGATTAGGAACACTGAAGCTTTCTTT. Translated: CASSTGQGIRNTEAFF.

This chain connects TRBV5-8 to TRBJ2-3; TRBD2 agrees at 12 bases. J lost 6 bases, V lost 2 bases, and 7 bases had no gene match. This CDR3 contains 16 residues. Looked up from germline, CDR1 is SGHTS and CDR2 is YDEGEE. The CDR3 here is CASSFTSGGPVDTQYF. CDR3 coding DNA: TGTGCCAGCAGCTTCACTAGCGGGGGGCCAGTGGATACGCAGTATTTT.

The genes are TRBV28 and TRBJ1-2; TRBD1 might be the D (5 bases). This CDR3 region has 15 residues. The germline gives CDR1 MDHEN, CDR2 SYDVKM. V gave up 3 bases and J gave up 1 base, with 12 bases separating them. As DNA, the CDR3 is TGTGCCAGCAGTTTCCAGGGAAGGGGTAACTATGGCTACACCTTC. Translating it yields CASSFQGRGNYGYTF.

The DNA for the CDR3 is TGTGCCAGCAGCTTGGGGTCCGGAGTGGGAGAGACCCAGTACTTC. Amino acid sequence: CASSLGSGVGETQYF. The chain joins TRBV5-5 to TRBJ2-5; no firm D call. Trimming took 0 bases from V and 4 from J, leaving 13 bases between them. The CDR3 spans 15 residues. Germline CDR1 reads SGHKS; CDR2 reads YYEKEE (reference sequence).

The chain joins TRBV30 to TRBJ2-3; 12 nucleotides agree with TRBD1. CDR1 GTSNPN and CDR2 SVGIG come from the germline V gene (reference sequence). This CDR3 has 15 residues. V dropped 7 bases and J dropped 5; count of bases not matched to a gene: 10. The CDR3 bases are TGTGCCTCGGGGGGGGACAGGGGGCTCATAGATACGCAGTATTTT. It codes for CASGGDRGLIDTQYF.